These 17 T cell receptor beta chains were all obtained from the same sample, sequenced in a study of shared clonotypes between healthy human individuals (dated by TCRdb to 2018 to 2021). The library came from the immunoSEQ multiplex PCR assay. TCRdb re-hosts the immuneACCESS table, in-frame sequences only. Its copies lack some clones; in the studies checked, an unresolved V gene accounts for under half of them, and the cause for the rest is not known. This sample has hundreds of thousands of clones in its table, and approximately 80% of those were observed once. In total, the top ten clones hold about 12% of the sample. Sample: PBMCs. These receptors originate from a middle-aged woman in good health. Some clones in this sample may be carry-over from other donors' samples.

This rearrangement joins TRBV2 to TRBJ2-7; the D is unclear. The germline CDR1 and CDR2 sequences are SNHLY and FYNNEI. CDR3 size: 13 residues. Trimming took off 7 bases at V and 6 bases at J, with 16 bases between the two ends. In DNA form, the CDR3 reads TGTGCCAGCATCCAGACCGACATCGGCGAGCAGTACTTC. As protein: CASIQTDIGEQYF.

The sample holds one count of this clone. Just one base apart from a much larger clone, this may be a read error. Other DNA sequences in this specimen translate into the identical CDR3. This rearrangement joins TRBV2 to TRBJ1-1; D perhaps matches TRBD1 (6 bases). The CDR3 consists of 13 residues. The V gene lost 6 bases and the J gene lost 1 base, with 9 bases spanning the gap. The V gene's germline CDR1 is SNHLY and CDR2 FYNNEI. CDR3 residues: CASRGQPNTEAFF. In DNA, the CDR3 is TGTGCCAGCAGAGGACAGCCGAACACTGAAGCTTTCTTT.

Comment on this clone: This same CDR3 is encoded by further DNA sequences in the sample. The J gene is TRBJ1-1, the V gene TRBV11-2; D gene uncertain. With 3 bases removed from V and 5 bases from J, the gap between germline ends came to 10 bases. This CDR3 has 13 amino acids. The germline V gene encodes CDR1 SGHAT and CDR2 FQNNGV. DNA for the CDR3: TGTGCCAGCAGCTTGTCCAGGAATACTGAAGCTTTCTTT. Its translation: CASSLSRNTEAFF.

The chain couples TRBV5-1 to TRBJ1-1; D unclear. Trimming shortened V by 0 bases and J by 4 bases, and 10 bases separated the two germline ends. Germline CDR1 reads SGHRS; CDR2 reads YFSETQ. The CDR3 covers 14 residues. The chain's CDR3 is CASSLDKTVTEAFF. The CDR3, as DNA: TGCGCCAGCAGCTTGGATAAAACGGTCACTGAAGCTTTCTTT.

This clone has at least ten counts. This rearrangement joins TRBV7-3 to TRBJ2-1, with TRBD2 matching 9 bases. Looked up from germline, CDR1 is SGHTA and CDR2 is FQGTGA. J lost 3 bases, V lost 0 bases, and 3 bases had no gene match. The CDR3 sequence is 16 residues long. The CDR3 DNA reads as TGTGCCAGCAGCTTAACCCCTAGCGGGATCTACAATGAGCAGTTCTTC. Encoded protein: CASSLTPSGIYNEQFF.

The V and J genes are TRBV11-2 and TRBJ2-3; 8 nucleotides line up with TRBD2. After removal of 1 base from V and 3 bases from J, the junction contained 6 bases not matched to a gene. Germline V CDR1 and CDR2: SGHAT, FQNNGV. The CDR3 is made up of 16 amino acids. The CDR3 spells CASSLGIQRETDTQYF. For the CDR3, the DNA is TGTGCCAGCAGCTTAGGGATTCAGCGGGAGACAGATACGCAGTATTTT.

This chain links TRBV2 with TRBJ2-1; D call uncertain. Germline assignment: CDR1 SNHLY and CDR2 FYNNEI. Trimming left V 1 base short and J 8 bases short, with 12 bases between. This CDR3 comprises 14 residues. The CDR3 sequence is CASSEDLSIDEQFF. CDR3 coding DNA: TGTGCCAGCAGTGAAGACCTTAGCATCGATGAGCAGTTCTTC. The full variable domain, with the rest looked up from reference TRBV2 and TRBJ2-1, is EPEVTQTPSHQVTQMGQEVILRCVPISNHLYFYWYRQILGQKVEFLVSFYNNEISEKSEIFDDQFSVERPDGSNFTLKIRSTKLEDSAMYFCASSEDLSIDEQFFGPGTRLTVL.

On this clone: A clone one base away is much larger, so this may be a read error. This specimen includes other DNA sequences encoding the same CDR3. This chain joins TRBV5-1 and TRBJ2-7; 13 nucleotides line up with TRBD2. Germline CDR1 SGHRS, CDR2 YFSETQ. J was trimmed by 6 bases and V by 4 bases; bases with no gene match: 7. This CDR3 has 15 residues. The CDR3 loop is CASSLGGLAGSEQYF. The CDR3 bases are TGCGCCAGCAGCCTGGGGGGACTAGCGGGAAGCGAGCAGTACTTC.

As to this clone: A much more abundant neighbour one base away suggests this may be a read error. CDR3 coding DNA: TGCAGCGTTGAAGAGACTAGAGACACCGAGCAGTACTTC. This codes for CSVEETRDTEQYF. The chain links TRBV29-1 to TRBJ2-7, with D tentatively TRBD2 (6 bases). CDR1 and CDR2 from the germline V gene are SQVTM and ANQGSEA. The V end was cut by 0 bases, the J end by 6 bases, with 12 bases between. The CDR3 is made up of 13 amino acids.

The chain's CDR3 is CASREPSGSSYNEQFF. CDR3 sequence (DNA): TGTGCCAGCAGAGAACCTAGCGGGAGTTCCTACAATGAGCAGTTCTTC. The rearrangement joins TRBV28 to TRBJ2-1, with 10 bases that match TRBD2. Germline V lookup: CDR1 MDHEN, CDR2 SYDVKM. The CDR3 has 16 amino acids. V lost 6 bases, J lost 1 base, and 6 bases stayed unmatched. The entire variable domain, with the rest obtained from reference TRBV28 and TRBJ2-1, is as follows: DVKVTQSSRYLVKRTGEKVFLECVQDMDHENMFWYRQDPGLGLRLIYFSYDVKMKEKGDIPEGYSVSREKKERFSLILESASTNQTSMYLCASREPSGSSYNEQFFGPGTRLTVL.

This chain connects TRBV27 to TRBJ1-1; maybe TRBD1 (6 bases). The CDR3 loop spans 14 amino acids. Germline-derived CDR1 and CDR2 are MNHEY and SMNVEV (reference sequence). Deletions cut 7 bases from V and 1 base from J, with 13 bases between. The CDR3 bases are TGTGCCAGCACCCTAAACAGGGCGAACACTGAAGCTTTCTTT. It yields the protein CASTLNRANTEAFF.

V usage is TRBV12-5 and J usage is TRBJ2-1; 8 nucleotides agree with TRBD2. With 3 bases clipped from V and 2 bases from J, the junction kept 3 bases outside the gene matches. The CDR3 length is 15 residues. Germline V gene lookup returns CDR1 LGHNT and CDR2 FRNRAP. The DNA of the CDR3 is TGTGCTAGTGGTTTCGGGGGGGTAACCTACAATGAGCAGTTCTTC. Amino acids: CASGFGGVTYNEQFF. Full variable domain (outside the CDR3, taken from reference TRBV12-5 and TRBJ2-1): DARVTQTPRHKVTEMGQEVTMRCQPILGHNTVFWYRQTMMQGLELLAYFRNRAPLDDSGMPKDRFSAEMPDATLATLKIQPSEPRDSAVYFCASGFGGVTYNEQFFGPGTRLTVL.

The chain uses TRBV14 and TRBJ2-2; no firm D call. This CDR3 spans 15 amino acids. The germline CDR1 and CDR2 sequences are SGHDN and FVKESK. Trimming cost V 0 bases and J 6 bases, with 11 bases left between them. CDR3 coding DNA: TGTGCCAGCAGCCAAGACCGTCTGCAGGCCGGGGAGCTGTTTTTT. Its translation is CASSQDRLQAGELFF.

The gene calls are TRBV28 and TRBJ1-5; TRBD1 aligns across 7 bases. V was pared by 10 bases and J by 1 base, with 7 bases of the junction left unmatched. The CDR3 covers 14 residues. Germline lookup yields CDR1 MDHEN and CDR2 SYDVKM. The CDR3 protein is CATPTGRSNQPQHF. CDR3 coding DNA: TGTGCCACCCCGACAGGGAGAAGCAATCAGCCCCAGCATTTT.

The CDR3 DNA sequence: TGTGCCAGCAGTTTAAGTACAGGGTGGTACAATGAGCAGTTCTTC. Protein product: CASSLSTGWYNEQFF. V usage is TRBV27 and J usage is TRBJ2-1; TRBD1 might be the D (6 bases). The CDR3 extends over 15 amino acids. Germline CDR1 MNHEY, CDR2 SMNVEV (reference sequence). V was pared by 2 bases and J by 4 bases, with 12 bases between.

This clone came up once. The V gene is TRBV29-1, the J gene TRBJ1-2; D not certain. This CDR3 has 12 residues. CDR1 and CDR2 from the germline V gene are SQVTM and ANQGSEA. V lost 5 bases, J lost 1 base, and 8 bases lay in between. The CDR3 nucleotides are TGCAGCGTTCATCTCAGTAACTATGGCTACACCTTC. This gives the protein CSVHLSNYGYTF.

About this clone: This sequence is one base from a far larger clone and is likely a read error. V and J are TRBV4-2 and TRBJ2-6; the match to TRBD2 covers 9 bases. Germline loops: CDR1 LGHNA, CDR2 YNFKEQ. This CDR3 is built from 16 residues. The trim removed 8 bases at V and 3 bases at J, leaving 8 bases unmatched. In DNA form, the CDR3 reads TGTGCCAGCGTAGCGGGAGACTTTTTTGGGGCCAACGTCCTGACTTTC. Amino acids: CASVAGDFFGANVLTF.